These 30 T cell receptor beta chains share one sample of origin, sequenced in a study of blood T cell repertoires in COVID-19 (dated by TCRdb to 2018 to 2021). The library was produced with the immunoSEQ multiplex PCR assay. Here the immuneACCESS table is served through TCRdb, limited to in-frame sequences with V and J called. Missing clones are a known gap in these copies; in checked studies unresolved V genes cover under half, and the rest lacks a known reason. Recorded for this sample are 350,000 to 450,000 clones; approximately 86% of them occurred a single time. Jointly, the top ten make up about 7.6% of the sample. Specimen: peripheral blood. Source of these receptors: a woman aged 55-70 years with COVID-19, enrolled during active disease.

The chain employs TRBV9 and TRBJ2-3; weak D call: TRBD1 (6 bases). The CDR3 covers 16 residues. Trimming stripped 4 bases from V and 0 bases from J, with 15 bases between. Germline V CDR1 and CDR2: SGDLS, YYNGEE. The CDR3 is CASSPLRGLSTDTQYF. In DNA form, the CDR3 reads TGTGCCAGCAGCCCCCTCAGGGGTCTCAGCACAGATACGCAGTATTTT.

The gene calls are TRBV5-1 and TRBJ1-4; the D is unclear. The ends were cut back, 0 bases at V and 0 bases at J, with 3 bases in the middle. The CDR3 is made up of 14 amino acids. The germline V gene has CDR1 SGHRS and CDR2 YFSETQ. The CDR3 protein is CASSLAATNEKLFF. The CDR3 region has the DNA TGCGCCAGCAGCTTGGCAGCAACTAATGAAAAACTGTTTTTT.

This clone was counted once. This chain uses TRBV30 with TRBJ2-3; no reliable D call. The CDR3 loop spans 14 amino acids. V gave up 2 bases and J gave up 2 bases, with 11 bases separating them. The germline CDR1 and CDR2 sequences are GTSNPN and SVGIG (reference sequence). CDR3 residues: CAWSNSNFTDTQYF. For the CDR3, the DNA is TGTGCCTGGAGTAACAGCAATTTCACAGATACGCAGTATTTT.

V usage is TRBV5-1 and J usage is TRBJ2-5; the match to TRBD1 covers 11 bases. V lost 8 bases to trimming and J lost 1 base; unmatched junction nucleotides: 4. Per germline, CDR1 SGHRS and CDR2 YFSETQ. The CDR3 is 14 amino acids. DNA of the CDR3: TGCGCCAGTGCGGGACAGGGGGTCCAAGAGACCCAGTACTTC. This gives the protein CASAGQGVQETQYF.

V gene TRBV2 combines with J gene TRBJ2-5, with 8 bases fitting TRBD1. This CDR3 is built from 15 residues. Germline V gene sequence: CDR1 SNHLY, CDR2 FYNNEI. J gave up 0 bases and V 4 bases, and 4 bases lay outside the gene matches. CDR3 region: CASSGDRQYQETQYF. DNA for the CDR3: TGTGCCAGCAGTGGGGACAGGCAATACCAAGAGACCCAGTACTTC.

This clone was counted a few times. The gene calls are TRBV14 and TRBJ1-4; TRBD1 agrees at 7 bases. Germline lookup yields CDR1 SGHDN and CDR2 FVKESK. The V and J ends lost 2 bases and 4 bases, in that order; junction bases with no gene match: 4. This CDR3 spans 15 amino acids. CDR3 amino acids: CASSQLTGDNEKLFF. In DNA, the CDR3 is TGTGCCAGCAGCCAACTCACAGGGGATAATGAAAAACTGTTTTTT.

The chain has TRBV7-3 and TRBJ2-7; TRBD1 might be the D (6 bases). The germline V gene has CDR1 SGHTA and CDR2 FQGTGA. The ends were cut back, 3 bases at V and 2 bases at J, with 17 bases in the middle. The CDR3 runs to 16 residues. CDR3 DNA: TGTGCCAGCAGCTTCCAGGGGTCGTTGGTCACCTACGAGCAGTACTTC. Translated, it gives CASSFQGSLVTYEQYF.

The CDR3 DNA reads as TGCGCCAGCCGAAGGGCCGGGACTGAAGAGACCCAGTACTTC. Residues: CASRRAGTEETQYF. This chain connects TRBV5-1 to TRBJ2-5; a weak D match, TRBD2 (6 bases). Germline V CDR1 and CDR2: SGHRS, YFSETQ. The V end was cut by 7 bases, the J end by 3 bases, with 16 bases between. The CDR3 length is 14 residues.

In its sample, this clone was seen once. This rearrangement joins TRBV3-1 (or the pseudogene TRBV3-2) to TRBJ1-2; D is perhaps TRBD1 (5 bases). CDR3 length: 14 residues. Germline V gene data show CDR1 as LGHDT and CDR2 as YNNKEL (reference sequence). The V gene lost 0 bases and the J gene lost 4 bases, with 9 bases spanning the gap. The CDR3 spells CASSQDRGTYGYTF. The CDR3 region has the DNA TGTGCCAGCAGCCAAGATCGGGGGACCTATGGCTACACCTTC.

This chain connects TRBV2 to TRBJ1-5; 7 bases line up with TRBD1. Germline assignment: CDR1 SNHLY and CDR2 FYNNEI. This CDR3 is 16 amino acids long. The V and J ends lost 4 bases and 0 bases, in that order; junction bases with no gene match: 6. The CDR3 coding sequence is TGTGCCAGCAGTGGGGGACAGAGATATAGCAATCAGCCCCAGCATTTT. It is translated as CASSGGQRYSNQPQHF.

This chain connects TRBV6-2 or TRBV6-3 to TRBJ2-5, with a weak D call TRBD2 (5 bases). Between the trimmed V and J ends, which lost 0 bases and 1 base, there was a span of 6 bases. CDR1 is MNHEY, CDR2 SVGEGT, per germline. The CDR3 runs to 14 residues. CDR3 in amino acids: CASSYSGSQETQYF. CDR3 coding DNA: TGTGCCAGCAGTTACTCTGGGAGCCAAGAGACCCAGTACTTC.

The chain links TRBV7-2 to TRBJ1-2, with D hard to call. In germline, CDR1 is SGHTA, CDR2 FQGNSA. V gave up 4 bases and J gave up 4 bases, with 22 bases separating them. The CDR3 totals 17 residues. CDR3 sequence reads: CASSSQLGHSSFYGYTF. CDR3 nucleotides: TGTGCCAGCAGCTCGCAATTAGGTCACAGTTCGTTCTATGGCTACACCTTC.

The chain joins TRBV5-4 to TRBJ2-1, with a weak D call TRBD1 (5 bases). The CDR3 runs 12 residues. Per germline, CDR1 SGHNT and CDR2 YYREEE (reference sequence). V lost 5 bases and J 9 bases, leaving 12 bases between the germline ends. The CDR3 region is CASRGPPGEQFF. The CDR3 nucleotides are TGTGCCAGCAGGGGGCCTCCCGGTGAGCAGTTCTTC.

J is TRBJ1-2 and V is TRBV30; 7 nucleotides line up with TRBD1. Germline-derived CDR1 and CDR2 are GTSNPN and SVGIG (reference sequence). The V gene end was trimmed by 2 bases and the J gene end by 2 bases; junction bases not matched to a gene: 11. There are 16 residues in the CDR3. The CDR3, as DNA: TGTGCCTGGAGTCTTTTGCCATTGACAGGGAACTATGGCTACACCTTC. Translating gives CAWSLLPLTGNYGYTF.

The chain has TRBV2 and TRBJ1-4, with D unresolved. V was shortened by 5 bases and J by 0 bases, with 7 bases between the two germline ends. Germline-derived CDR1 and CDR2 are SNHLY and FYNNEI. The CDR3 contains 14 residues. The CDR3 nucleotides are TGTGCCAGCAGTCCCTTTTCAACTAATGAAAAACTGTTTTTT. Its protein product is CASSPFSTNEKLFF. Together with reference TRBV2 and TRBJ1-4, the CDR3 gives the full variable domain: EPEVTQTPSHQVTQMGQEVILRCVPISNHLYFYWYRQILGQKVEFLVSFYNNEISEKSEIFDDQFSVERPDGSNFTLKIRSTKLEDSAMYFCASSPFSTNEKLFFGSGTQLSVL.

This chain links TRBV2 with TRBJ2-3; possibly TRBD2 for D (6 bases). The CDR3 totals 14 residues. Germline CDR1 and CDR2: SNHLY and FYNNEI. Trimming cost V 7 bases and J 2 bases, with 13 bases left between them. The DNA for the CDR3 is TGTGCCAGCAACGGCGGGGCGACCACAGATACGCAGTATTTT. Translation gives CASNGGATTDTQYF.

This clone was observed a handful of times. The J gene is TRBJ1-5, the V gene TRBV10-3, with unresolved D. Per germline, CDR1 ENHRY and CDR2 SYGVKD. This CDR3 is 13 amino acids long. V was trimmed by 4 bases and J by 2 bases, leaving 6 bases between them. CDR3 nucleotides: TGTGCCATCAGTGGAACAGGCAATCAGCCCCAGCATTTT. Translation gives CAISGTGNQPQHF.

The chain employs TRBV7-9 and TRBJ2-7, with a weak D call TRBD2 (6 bases). This CDR3 comprises 14 residues. V was clipped by 4 bases and J by 6 bases, with 16 bases between them. The V gene's germline CDR1 is SEHNR and CDR2 FQNEAQ (reference sequence). The chain's CDR3 is CASSSEGSVSEQYF. The DNA for the CDR3 is TGTGCCAGCAGCTCGGAGGGCTCCGTGAGCGAGCAGTACTTC.

V is TRBV19 and J is TRBJ2-4; possible D gene TRBD1, 6 bases. The V end was cut by 7 bases, the J end by 5 bases, with 15 bases between. Germline V CDR1 and CDR2: LNHDA, SQIVND (reference sequence). The length of the CDR3 is 14 residues. CDR3 DNA: TGTGCCAGTACGGACTCTAGGACAGAAAACATTCAGTACTTC. Encoded protein: CASTDSRTENIQYF. Combining the CDR3 with reference TRBV19 and TRBJ2-4 gives the whole variable domain DGGITQSPKYLFRKEGQNVTLSCEQNLNHDAMYWYRQDPGQGLRLIYYSQIVNDFQKGDIAEGYSVSREKKESFPLTVTSAQKNPTAFYLCASTDSRTENIQYFGAGTRLSVL.

This sequence joins TRBV27 and TRBJ1-1; 11 bases are a match to TRBD1. V shed 6 bases and J 8 bases; nucleotides not matched to a gene: 2. This CDR3 spans 12 amino acids. Germline CDR1 reads MNHEY; CDR2 reads SMNVEV (reference sequence). The CDR3 is CASRGQGAEAFF. The CDR3 coding sequence is TGTGCCAGCAGAGGACAGGGGGCGGAAGCTTTCTTT.

V and J are TRBV10-3 and TRBJ1-1, with TRBD1 as a possible D gene (6 bases). The CDR3 is made up of 13 amino acids. The V end lost 4 bases, the J end lost 1 base, and 7 bases lay between the germline ends. Germline lookup yields CDR1 ENHRY and CDR2 SYGVKD. The CDR3 DNA sequence: TGTGCCATCAGTGGGACAGCGAACACTGAAGCTTTCTTT. It encodes CAISGTANTEAFF.

The chain links TRBV19 to TRBJ2-1; tentatively, D is TRBD2 (5 bases). The CDR3 length is 15 residues. CDR1 LNHDA and CDR2 SQIVND come from the germline V gene (reference sequence). Deletions cut 2 bases from V and 2 bases from J, with 10 bases between. The CDR3 coding sequence is TGTGCCAGTAGTATAAGGCGGGCGGCCTACAATGAGCAGTTCTTC. Translating gives CASSIRRAAYNEQFF.

A single count supports this clone. The chain carries TRBV9 and TRBJ1-5; D is undetermined. Looked up from germline, CDR1 is SGDLS and CDR2 is YYNGEE. The V gene lost 3 bases and the J gene lost 5 bases, with 12 bases spanning the gap. This CDR3 has 14 residues. The CDR3: CASSGFWEHQPQHF. In DNA form, the CDR3 reads TGTGCCAGCAGCGGGTTTTGGGAGCATCAGCCCCAGCATTTT.

This sequence joins TRBV6-1 and TRBJ1-5; 7 nucleotides line up with TRBD1. The CDR3 extends over 16 amino acids. V trimming: 2 bases; J trimming: 0 bases; junction bases outside the gene matches: 4. CDR1 and CDR2 from the germline V gene are MNHNS and SASEGT. As DNA, the CDR3 is TGTGCCAGCAGTGAAAAGGACAGGTATAGCAATCAGCCCCAGCATTTT. Residues: CASSEKDRYSNQPQHF.

The J gene is TRBJ1-5, the V gene TRBV4-2; D is possibly TRBD1 (6 bases). The V end was cut by 0 bases, the J end by 7 bases, with 16 bases between. CDR3 length: 16 residues. Germline assignment: CDR1 LGHNA and CDR2 YNFKEQ. CDR3 amino acids: CASSQDPTGTTQPQHF. The CDR3 nucleotides read TGTGCCAGCAGCCAAGACCCTACAGGGACGACGCAGCCCCAGCATTTT.

CDR3: CASRAGQGAVITEAFF. The CDR3 nucleotides read TGTGCCAGCAGGGCGGGACAGGGGGCCGTCATCACTGAAGCTTTCTTT. The chain couples TRBV27 to TRBJ1-1, with 12 bases lining up with TRBD1. The germline V gene has CDR1 MNHEY and CDR2 SMNVEV (reference sequence). The CDR3 has 16 residues. The trim removed 6 bases at V and 4 bases at J, leaving 9 bases unmatched.

This clone appeared a few times. The chain couples TRBV19 to TRBJ2-7; tentatively, D is TRBD1 (6 bases). Germline CDR1 LNHDA, CDR2 SQIVND (reference sequence). This CDR3 is built from 13 residues. Trimming cost V 4 bases and J 1 base, with 8 bases left between them. The CDR3 sequence is CASSTQGSYEQYF. In nucleotides, the CDR3 is TGTGCCAGTAGTACCCAGGGGTCCTACGAGCAGTACTTC.

V gene TRBV3-1 (or the pseudogene TRBV3-2) combines with J gene TRBJ1-2; TRBD1 matches 8 bases. The V gene's germline CDR1 is LGHDT and CDR2 YNNKEL (reference sequence). V lost 2 bases to trimming and J lost 5 bases; unmatched junction nucleotides: 7. The CDR3 runs to 15 residues. CDR3 sequence reads: CASSQQGAPAYGYTF. Here the CDR3 DNA reads TGTGCCAGCAGCCAACAGGGGGCCCCGGCATATGGCTACACCTTC.

The J gene is TRBJ1-1, the V gene TRBV2; D is undetermined. Germline V lookup: CDR1 SNHLY, CDR2 FYNNEI. The CDR3 sequence is 13 residues long. Trimming took off 6 bases at V and 6 bases at J, with 14 bases between the two ends. CDR3 sequence: CASSSDYISEAFF. CDR3 bases: TGTGCCAGCAGCTCGGACTATATTTCTGAAGCTTTCTTT.

This chain connects TRBV7-9 to TRBJ1-4; maybe TRBD1 (6 bases). From germline, CDR1 is SEHNR and CDR2 FQNEAQ (reference sequence). The CDR3 is 12 amino acids. V was clipped by 5 bases and J by 7 bases, with 8 bases between them. The CDR3 reads CASSPRGEKLFF. The CDR3 bases are TGTGCCAGCAGCCCCAGGGGTGAAAAACTGTTTTTT.